The rows below give T cell receptor beta chains drawn from one sample of a study of blood T cell repertoires in COVID-19. Libraries were prepared by immunoSEQ multiplex PCR; TCRdb keeps only in-frame clonotypes and omits some of them. The sample holds 95,000 or so clones, approximately 79% seen once. The sequenced material came from peripheral blood. The receptors shown here come from an elderly woman with active or convalescent COVID-19. The conserved cysteine and the conserved F or W are not part of the CDR3 here.

J | V | CDR3
TRBJ1-2 | TRBV5-4 | ASSSRTGGYGYT
TRBJ2-5 | TRBV7-9 | ASSPPGLAGSETQY
TRBJ1-6 | TRBV28 | ASGSGESPLH
TRBJ2-7 | TRBV28 | ASREQTSGRDEQY
TRBJ2-3 | TRBV5-1 | ASSLAGTDTQY
TRBJ2-5 | TRBV6-1 | ASSEVQGQGLRETQY
TRBJ2-6 | TRBV27 | ASSPAGANVLT
TRBJ2-2 | TRBV18 | ASSPVADSNTGELF
TRBJ2-7 | TRBV7-9 | ASSSRVSTYEQY
TRBJ1-2 | TRBV13 | ASSLAFDPLGDGYT
TRBJ2-1 | TRBV30 | AWSVQGNEQF
TRBJ2-5 | TRBV6-6 | ASGLAGGIQETQY
TRBJ2-2 | TRBV24-1 | ATSDFGGAGELF
TRBJ2-1 | TRBV4-1 | ASSQLAGVVNEQF
TRBJ1-1 | TRBV7-9 | ASSLQGATEAF
TRBJ1-4 | TRBV7-9 | ASSPRLATNEKLF
TRBJ1-4 | TRBV9 | ASSTGTANEKLF
TRBJ1-1 | TRBV7-2 | ASRTGLAEAF
TRBJ1-1 | TRBV5-1 | ASSYIGGAEAF
TRBJ2-5 | TRBV6-1 | ASSDPGQGSETQY
TRBJ2-6 | TRBV28 | ASSLEAGGPSGANVLT
TRBJ2-1 | TRBV2 | ASSEASGAFISFSYNEQF
TRBJ1-4 | TRBV28 | ASRPGPEKLF
TRBJ2-7 | TRBV28 | ASSSGRRGEY